Shown below are 21 T cell receptor beta chains from a single sample sequenced in a study of blood T cell repertoires in COVID-19 (dated by TCRdb to about 2020). Library generation was performed with the immunoSEQ multiplex PCR assay. Held by TCRdb, this immuneACCESS table contains in-frame sequences only and omits some clones. Under half of the omission traces to an unresolved V gene where checked; the cause of the rest is unknown. The sample table holds around 260,000 clones, of which over 75% were seen once. The ten largest clones represent over 2% of the sample. The source material was peripheral blood. Receptors were obtained from a woman aged 45-59 years with acute or convalescent COVID-19.

CDR3 nucleotide sequence: TGCGCCAGCAGCTTTGTGGGGGGGGAGACCCAGTACTTC. Protein product: CASSFVGGETQYF. The chain joins TRBV5-1 to TRBJ2-5; 7 bases align to TRBD2. With V trimmed by 2 bases and J by 5 bases, 3 bases remained unmatched. This CDR3 contains 13 residues. Germline V lookup: CDR1 SGHRS, CDR2 YFSETQ.

V is TRBV21-1 and J is TRBJ2-7; the D call of TRBD1 is as the table states it, not checked on the DNA. TRBV21-1 is marked as a pseudogene. This CDR3 is 10 amino acids long. Here the CDR3 DNA reads TGTGCCAGCAGCCCACAGGAGCAGTACTTC. It encodes CASSPQEQYF.

The chain employs TRBV27 and TRBJ2-1; 10 bases agree with TRBD2. The ends lost 5 bases at V and 3 bases at J; junction bases unmatched: 4. Germline V gives CDR1 MNHEY, CDR2 SMNVEV (reference sequence). CDR3 length: 15 residues. This chain's CDR3 is CASSRTSGNYNEQFF. In nucleotides, the CDR3 is TGTGCCAGCAGTAGGACTAGCGGAAACTACAATGAGCAGTTCTTC.

A few counts support this clone. The chain has TRBV7-6 and TRBJ1-1; weak D call: TRBD1 (5 bases). The germline gives CDR1 SGHVS, CDR2 FNYEAQ. The V end was cut by 6 bases, the J end by 5 bases, with 19 bases between. The CDR3 is 15 amino acids. In DNA form, the CDR3 reads TGTGCCAGCAGAGATTTTCTGCGGGGGAGAACTGAAGCTTTCTTT. Translated, it gives CASRDFLRGRTEAFF.

The rearrangement joins TRBV7-9 to TRBJ1-1; maybe TRBD1 (5 bases). Trimming removed 2 bases at V and 6 bases at J, with 10 bases between. This CDR3 region has 13 residues. The germline gives CDR1 SEHNR, CDR2 FQNEAQ (reference sequence). The CDR3 DNA sequence: TGTGCCAGCAGCTTAACCCCAGGGCCTGAAGCTTTCTTT. It specifies CASSLTPGPEAFF.

The V gene is TRBV29-1, the J gene TRBJ2-3, with 7 bases lining up with TRBD1. Trimming cost V 6 bases and J 3 bases; bases outside gene matches: 3. This CDR3 is 12 amino acids long. Germline V lookup: CDR1 SQVTM, CDR2 ANQGSEA. The CDR3 protein is CSVRQGTDTQYF. The DNA for the CDR3 is TGCAGCGTCCGACAGGGTACAGATACGCAGTATTTT.

The V call is TRBV7-3, the J call TRBJ1-1; the D is unclear. Germline CDR1 reads SGHTA; CDR2 reads FQGTGA. The CDR3 contains 13 residues. Trimming removed 6 bases from V and 3 bases from J, with 11 bases in between. The CDR3 protein is CASRPAGDTEAFF. CDR3 sequence (DNA): TGTGCCAGCAGGCCCGCAGGCGACACTGAAGCTTTCTTT.

This chain joins TRBV27 and TRBJ1-1; D call uncertain. CDR1 and CDR2 (germline): MNHEY, SMNVEV (reference sequence). The CDR3 is made up of 15 amino acids. V gave up 4 bases and J gave up 0 bases, with 12 bases separating them. The chain's CDR3 is CASSSLRNLNTEAFF. The CDR3 DNA follows: TGTGCCAGCAGTTCCCTCAGAAACCTGAACACTGAAGCTTTCTTT.

This chain connects TRBV28 to TRBJ2-2, with 10 bases matching TRBD2. Germline assignment: CDR1 MDHEN and CDR2 SYDVKM. Unmatched junction bases numbered 7, after V lost 6 bases and J lost 3 bases. This CDR3 has 16 amino acids. As DNA, the CDR3 is TGTGCCAGCAGGGTTAGCGGGAGGATGGACACCGGGGAGCTGTTTTTT. It translates to CASRVSGRMDTGELFF. Using reference TRBV28 and TRBJ2-2 for the parts outside the CDR3, the full variable domain is DVKVTQSSRYLVKRTGEKVFLECVQDMDHENMFWYRQDPGLGLRLIYFSYDVKMKEKGDIPEGYSVSREKKERFSLILESASTNQTSMYLCASRVSGRMDTGELFFGEGSRLTVL.

This clone was found once. A read error may account for a junction end that differs from germline. V and J are TRBV28 and TRBJ2-2; TRBD2 matches at 7 bases. Germline CDR1 MDHEN, CDR2 SYDVKM. The CDR3 runs to 18 residues. CDR3: CVSTGRDYQGGNTGELFF. The CDR3 nucleotides read TGTGTCAGCACTGGCCGGGACTACCAAGGCGGGAACACCGGGGAGCTGTTTTTT.

The chain joins TRBV4-2 to TRBJ1-5, with 8 positions matching TRBD1. CDR1 is LGHNA, CDR2 YNFKEQ, per germline. With 1 base clipped from V and 7 bases from J, the junction kept 6 bases outside the gene matches. The CDR3 runs 15 residues. The CDR3 loop reads CASSQVGRGRQPQHF. The CDR3 region has the DNA TGTGCCAGCAGCCAAGTCGGCAGGGGGCGCCAGCCCCAGCATTTT.

The V gene is TRBV7-8, the J gene TRBJ2-7; possible D gene TRBD2, 6 bases. Trimming pared 5 bases from V and 0 bases from J, leaving 17 bases between. The germline V gene encodes CDR1 SGHVS and CDR2 FQNEAQ. The CDR3 contains 16 residues. The CDR3 sequence is CASSHRRVMSSYEQYF. The CDR3 DNA follows: TGTGCCAGCAGCCACCGGAGGGTTATGAGCTCCTACGAGCAGTACTTC. Based on the CDR3 plus reference TRBV7-8 and TRBJ2-7, the full variable domain is GAGVSQSPRYKVAKRGQDVALRCDPISGHVSLFWYQQALGQGPEFLTYFQNEAQLDKSGLPSDRFFAERPEGSVSTLKIQRTQQEDSAVYLCASSHRRVMSSYEQYFGPGTRLTVT.

This chain joins TRBV4-2 and TRBJ1-1; tentative D call: TRBD1 (6 bases). Germline V gives CDR1 LGHNA, CDR2 YNFKEQ. CDR3 length: 15 residues. Trimming took off 1 base at V and 1 base at J, with 10 bases between the two ends. In DNA form, the CDR3 reads TGTGCCAGCAGCCAAGGAATACAGGGGAACACTGAAGCTTTCTTT. The encoded protein is CASSQGIQGNTEAFF.

This chain uses TRBV5-1 with TRBJ1-3, with 7 bases fitting TRBD1. The CDR3 sequence is 17 residues long. The V gene's germline CDR1 is SGHRS and CDR2 YFSETQ. V shed 0 bases, J shed 3 bases, and the junction held 9 bases outside the gene matches. For the CDR3, the DNA is TGCGCCAGCAGCTTGGACGCGACAGGGTTGTATGGAAACACCATATATTTT. It codes for CASSLDATGLYGNTIYF.

The chain has TRBV10-3 and TRBJ1-2; the match to TRBD1 covers 10 bases. Germline CDR1 and CDR2: ENHRY and SYGVKD. CDR3 size: 15 residues. V lost 5 bases to trimming and J lost 2 bases; unmatched junction nucleotides: 5. The DNA of the CDR3 is TGTGCCATCAGTCCCGGGACAGGGGAGAACTATGGCTACACCTTC. Protein: CAISPGTGENYGYTF.

The CDR3 DNA is TGTGCCTACACGCCGGGCTACGAGCAGTACTTC. Protein sequence: CAYTPGYEQYF. The chain is built from TRBV30 and TRBJ2-7; D gene ambiguous. The V gene's germline CDR1 is GTSNPN and CDR2 SVGIG (reference sequence). The CDR3 is 11 residues long. V lost 7 bases to trimming and J lost 3 bases, with 10 bases between them.

The chain combines TRBV5-1 with TRBJ1-6; perhaps TRBD1 as D (6 bases). The CDR3 has 14 amino acids. The germline V gene has CDR1 SGHRS and CDR2 YFSETQ. V was cut by 3 bases and J by 9 bases, with 13 bases left in between. The chain's CDR3 is CASSSGQFASPLHF. As DNA, the CDR3 is TGCGCCAGCAGCTCAGGACAGTTCGCTTCACCCCTCCACTTT.

This chain joins TRBV10-3 and TRBJ2-1; TRBD2 aligns across 8 bases. Unmatched junction bases numbered 4, after V lost 10 bases and J lost 5 bases. This CDR3 contains 12 residues. CDR1 ENHRY and CDR2 SYGVKD come from the germline V gene. CDR3 nucleotides: TGTGCCACGGGACTAGAAGACAATGAGCAGTTCTTC. Protein: CATGLEDNEQFF.

Points on this clone: The same CDR3 is also encoded by other DNA sequences in this sample. V gene TRBV7-9 combines with J gene TRBJ1-3, with a tentative D call TRBD1 (5 bases). Deletions cut 2 bases from V and 0 bases from J, with 5 bases between. In germline, CDR1 is SEHNR, CDR2 FQNEAQ (reference sequence). The CDR3 contains 14 residues. CDR3 region: CASSLRGSGNTIYF. CDR3 DNA: TGTGCCAGCAGCTTAAGGGGCTCTGGAAACACCATATATTTT.

A single count supports this clone. J is TRBJ2-7 and V is TRBV5-1; 9 bases align to TRBD2. The J segment lost 1 base and the V segment lost 2 bases, leaving 4 bases of the junction unmatched. The CDR3 loop spans 15 amino acids. CDR1 is SGHRS and CDR2 is YFSETQ in the germline V gene. This chain's CDR3 is CASSFASGISYEQYF. CDR3 coding DNA: TGCGCCAGCAGCTTCGCTAGCGGGATTTCCTACGAGCAGTACTTC.

The genes are TRBV2 and TRBJ2-5, with TRBD2 as a possible D gene (5 bases). Germline assignment: CDR1 SNHLY and CDR2 FYNNEI. The CDR3 has 14 amino acids. V lost 7 bases and J 5 bases, leaving 17 bases between the germline ends. The CDR3 nucleotides are TGTGCCAGCACCGGGGAACCCATCCCGGAGACCCAGTACTTC. Protein product: CASTGEPIPETQYF.